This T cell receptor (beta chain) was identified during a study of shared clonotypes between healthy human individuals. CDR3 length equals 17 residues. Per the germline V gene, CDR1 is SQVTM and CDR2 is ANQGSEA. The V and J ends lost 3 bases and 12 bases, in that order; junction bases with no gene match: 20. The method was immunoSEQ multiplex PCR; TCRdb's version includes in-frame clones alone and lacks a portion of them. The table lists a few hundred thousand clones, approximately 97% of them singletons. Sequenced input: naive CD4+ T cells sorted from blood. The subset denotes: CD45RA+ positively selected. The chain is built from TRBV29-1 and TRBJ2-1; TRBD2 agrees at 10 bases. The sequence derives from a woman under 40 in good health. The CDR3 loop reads CSVEISPPGTSGKGQFF. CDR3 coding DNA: TGCAGCGTTGAGATTTCTCCCCCAGGCACTAGCGGGAAGGGGCAGTTCTTC.